Listed below are T cell receptor beta chains from one sample, sequenced in a study of cytomegalovirus exposure and HLA in healthy donors. Produced via immunoSEQ multiplex PCR; TCRdb's table is partial and in-frame only. The data contain some 160,000 clones, roughly 84% of them singletons. The sample was PBMCs. The receptors shown here come from a man over 45 in good health and CMV-seropositive. The CDR3 runs from the conserved cysteine through the conserved F or W. A D gene is named only where the DNA matches it firmly. Clone size is shown for a subset of rows, as once, few, many or a class of expanded clone.

NA TRBJ1-2 NA TRBV7-8 CASSSTGEGGGGYTF TGTGCCAGCAGCAGTACTGGAGAAGGCGGGGGAGGCTACACCTTC
once TRBJ1-2 TRBD1 TRBV7-2 CASSRQGNYGYTF TGTGCCAGCAGCAGACAGGGGAACTATGGCTACACCTTC
NA TRBJ2-1 TRBD2 TRBV7-9 CASSYLAGDIFF TGTGCCAGCAGCTACCTAGCGGGAGATATATTCTTC
NA TRBJ1-6 NA TRBV28 CASGSQVIYSPLHF TGTGCCAGCGGGTCTCAGGTGATTTATTCACCCCTCCACTTT
few TRBJ2-1 TRBD2 TRBV7-8 CASSLSSGLAGSNEQFF TGTGCCAGCAGCTTATCGTCGGGACTAGCGGGATCCAATGAGCAGTTCTTC
NA TRBJ2-1 NA TRBV11-2 CASSLRTYNEQFF TGTGCCAGCAGCCTCCGTACCTACAATGAGCAGTTCTTC
once TRBJ2-2 TRBD1 TRBV5-4 CASSLGGQGNTGELFF TGTGCCAGCAGCTTGGGTGGACAGGGGAACACCGGGGAGCTGTTTTTT
many TRBJ2-1 NA TRBV6-1 CASQSGYNEQFF TGTGCCAGCCAGAGCGGGTACAATGAGCAGTTCTTC
NA TRBJ1-5 NA TRBV2 CASSDQGWQPQHF TGTGCCAGCAGTGACCAGGGGTGGCAGCCCCAGCATTTT
NA TRBJ2-1 NA TRBV11-3 CASSLEGSGRYNEQFF TGTGCCAGCAGCTTAGAGGGTAGCGGCCGTTACAATGAGCAGTTCTTC
NA TRBJ2-1 NA TRBV5-1 CASMTGPRGVNEQFF TGCGCCAGCATGACCGGCCCCAGAGGTGTCAATGAGCAGTTCTTC
once TRBJ1-1 NA TRBV4-1 CASSQVPVTSLRNTEAFF TGCGCCAGCAGCCAAGTGCCGGTGACATCACTTCGGAACACTGAAGCTTTCTTT
NA TRBJ1-2 TRBD1 TRBV6-1 CAGQGGGNYGYTF TGTGCCGGACAGGGGGGAGGAAACTATGGCTACACCTTC
NA TRBJ1-5 NA TRBV19 CASSPGGARRGNQPQHF TGTGCCAGTAGTCCTGGCGGGGCCCGGCGGGGCAATCAGCCCCAGCATTTT
NA TRBJ2-1 TRBD2 TRBV10-2 CASSEWVAGGNNEQFF TGCGCCAGCAGTGAGTGGGTAGCGGGGGGCAACAATGAGCAGTTCTTC